The 8 T cell receptor beta chains given below trace back to one sample, sequenced in a study of T cell clonotyping in hematopoietic cell transplantation. The repertoire was sequenced with immunoSEQ multiplex PCR; TCRdb's copy has only in-frame clones and lacks some. The data contain over 25,000 clones, roughly 95% of them singletons. Sequencing was performed on peripheral blood mononuclear cells. These receptors were taken from a man aged 45-60 years in good health. Some clones in this sample may be carry-over from other donors' samples.

The rearrangement links TRBV4-1 to TRBJ1-2, with D possibly matching TRBD1 (6 bases). Per the germline V gene, CDR1 is MGHRA and CDR2 is YSYEKL. The CDR3 loop spans 14 amino acids. Trimming took off 4 bases at V and 0 bases at J, with 9 bases between the two ends. The CDR3 sequence is CASSPRTANYGYTF. In DNA form, the CDR3 reads TGCGCCAGCAGCCCGAGGACAGCTAACTATGGCTACACCTTC.

The chain links TRBV11-2 to TRBJ1-2, with D perhaps matching TRBD1 (5 bases). V shed 5 bases and J shed 3 bases, with 10 bases lying between them. CDR1 is SGHAT, CDR2 FQNNGV, per germline. This CDR3 is built from 13 residues. The CDR3, as DNA: TGTGCCAGCAGCCTCTCCAGGGACTATGGCTACACCTTC. It is translated as CASSLSRDYGYTF.

The chain joins TRBV20-1 to TRBJ1-2; no reliable D call. The CDR3 extends over 10 amino acids. Germline V gene lookup returns CDR1 DFQATT and CDR2 SNEGSKA (reference sequence). With 4 bases removed from V and 8 bases from J, the gap between germline ends came to 8 bases. The CDR3 reads CSAKSYGYTF. In DNA, the CDR3 is TGCAGTGCTAAATCATACGGCTACACCTTC.

This clone has just one count. J is TRBJ1-6 and V is TRBV6-5; a possible D gene is TRBD1 (5 bases). V lost 10 bases and J 8 bases, leaving 12 bases between the germline ends. CDR3 length: 12 amino acids. The germline CDR1 and CDR2 sequences are MNHEY and SVGAGI. CDR3 coding DNA: TGTGCCACATCCAGGGTTGATTCACCCCTCCACTTT. Translation gives CATSRVDSPLHF.

The gene calls are TRBV27 and TRBJ1-5; TRBD1 might be the D (6 bases). Germline V gives CDR1 MNHEY, CDR2 SMNVEV (reference sequence). This CDR3 is built from 17 residues. Trimming took off 2 bases at V and 0 bases at J, with 14 bases between the two ends. The CDR3 DNA sequence: TGTGCCAGCAGTTTACGTGGCAGGGGTTATAGCAATCAGCCCCAGCATTTT. Its protein product is CASSLRGRGYSNQPQHF.

The chain links TRBV30 to TRBJ1-3; D unclear. The germline CDR1 and CDR2 sequences are GTSNPN and SVGIG (reference sequence). Trimming shortened V by 8 bases and J by 4 bases, and 12 bases separated the two germline ends. This CDR3 has 12 residues. The CDR3 sequence is CAGLLAGNTIYF. The CDR3 DNA is TGTGCCGGCCTCCTAGCCGGAAACACCATATATTTT.

The rearrangement uses TRBV19 and TRBJ2-1; 7 bases fit TRBD1. Germline CDR1 reads LNHDA; CDR2 reads SQIVND (reference sequence). J lost 6 bases, V lost 2 bases, and 1 base had no gene match. The CDR3 consists of 13 residues. The CDR3 sequence is CASSINRGNEQFF. Here the CDR3 DNA reads TGTGCCAGTAGTATAAACAGGGGCAATGAGCAGTTCTTC.

The chain recombines TRBV6-1 with TRBJ1-3; no reliable D call. CDR1 is MNHNS and CDR2 is SASEGT in the germline V gene. The CDR3 has 13 amino acids. Trimming cost V 10 bases and J 0 bases, with 10 bases left between them. In DNA, the CDR3 is TGTGCCACTAGAATCAGCTCTGGAAACACCATATATTTT. Amino acids: CATRISSGNTIYF.